This TCR beta chain was obtained from a study of cytomegalovirus exposure and HLA in healthy donors. 13 Jbeta primers and 60 Vbeta primers were used for the PCR. Only in-frame clones appear in the TCRdb table, and some are missing; sequencing was by immunoSEQ multiplex PCR. The sample includes 140,000 to 150,000 clones. The germline V and J ends were trimmed by 6 bases and 3 bases, with 13 bases remaining between them. The CDR3 is 15 residues long. CDR1 is SGDLS, CDR2 YYNGEE, per germline. Everyone who donated was a healthy bone marrow donor. The chain employs TRBV9 and TRBJ1-6; no definite D call. The receptor was derived from a male donor in good health and CMV-seronegative. Sequenced: PBMCs. The CDR3 nucleotides are TGTGCCAGCACCTCCGTCCGGGGCTATAATTCACCCCTCCACTTT. Its translation is CASTSVRGYNSPLHF. Drawing the rest from reference TRBV9 and TRBJ1-6, the complete variable domain is DSGVTQTPKHLITATGQRVTLRCSPRSGDLSVYWYQQSLDQGLQFLIQYYNGEERAKGNILERFSAQQFPDLHSELNLSSLELGDSALYFCASTSVRGYNSPLHFGNGTRLTVT.